The clone carrying this T cell receptor beta chain was seen many times. The data stem from a study of identical twins. J was trimmed by 0 bases and V by 2 bases; bases with no gene match: 4. In germline, CDR1 is WSHSY, CDR2 SAAADI. The CDR3 has 16 residues. TCRdb called the 5' RACE reads again in MiXCR, with one record for every CDR3 protein. The data contain 550,000 to 800,000 distinct CDR3 sequences, 7.1% of them seen just once; the ten biggest clones take up roughly 1.6%. The same sample was also used in a study of yellow fever vaccine responses in identical twins.

The chain joins TRBV10-2 to TRBJ2-5; TRBD1 agrees at 9 bases. The source of this sequence is a woman younger than 35 in good health. Sequencing used PBMCs. The CDR3 is CASSEGTGNYQETQYF. DNA for the CDR3: TGCGCCAGCAGTGAGGGGACAGGGAATTACCAAGAGACCCAGTACTTC.